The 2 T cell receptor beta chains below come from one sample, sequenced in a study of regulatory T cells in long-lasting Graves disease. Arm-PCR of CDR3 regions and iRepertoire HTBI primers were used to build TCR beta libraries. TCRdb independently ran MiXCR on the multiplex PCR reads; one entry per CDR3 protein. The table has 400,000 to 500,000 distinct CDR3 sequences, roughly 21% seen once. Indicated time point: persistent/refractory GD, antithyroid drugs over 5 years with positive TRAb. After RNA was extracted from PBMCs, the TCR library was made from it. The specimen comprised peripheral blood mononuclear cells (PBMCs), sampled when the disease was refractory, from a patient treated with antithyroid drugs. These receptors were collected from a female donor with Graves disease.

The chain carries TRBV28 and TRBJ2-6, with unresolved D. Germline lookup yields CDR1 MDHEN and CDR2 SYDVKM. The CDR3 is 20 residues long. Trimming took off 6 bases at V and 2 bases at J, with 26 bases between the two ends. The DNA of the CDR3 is TGTGCCAGCAGCCCAAGTTTGATACGGGTCCGCCTTCCTGGGGCCAACGTCCTGACTTTC. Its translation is CASSPSLIRVRLPGANVLTF.

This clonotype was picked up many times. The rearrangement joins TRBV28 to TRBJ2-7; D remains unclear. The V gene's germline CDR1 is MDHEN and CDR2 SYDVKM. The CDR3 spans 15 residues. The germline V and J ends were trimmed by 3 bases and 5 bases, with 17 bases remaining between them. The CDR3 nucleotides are TGTGCCAGCAGTTTCCCTCGTGAAGGCCCCCACGAGCAGTACTTC. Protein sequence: CASSFPREGPHEQYF. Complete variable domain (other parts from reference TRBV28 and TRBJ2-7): DVKVTQSSRYLVKRTGEKVFLECVQDMDHENMFWYRQDPGLGLRLIYFSYDVKMKEKGDIPEGYSVSREKKERFSLILESASTNQTSMYLCASSFPREGPHEQYFGPGTRLTVT.